The 18 T cell receptor beta chains below come from one sample, sequenced in a study of blood T cell repertoires in COVID-19. Assay: immunoSEQ multiplex PCR; the TCRdb copy retains only in-frame clones and omits some. This sample has some 89,000 clones; just over 90% occur once, and the top ten carry 1.7%. The material sequenced was peripheral blood. The receptors here all came from a man aged 60 to 75 with acute or convalescent COVID-19.

The chain couples TRBV5-4 to TRBJ2-3, with 8 bases identical to TRBD2. Per the germline V gene, CDR1 is SGHNT and CDR2 is YYREEE (reference sequence). This CDR3 comprises 15 residues. The V segment lost 4 bases and the J segment 5 bases; nucleotides outside the gene matches: 9. CDR3 residues: CASSPRGGNGDTQYF. Written as DNA, the CDR3 is TGTGCCAGCAGCCCACGGGGGGGCAATGGAGATACGCAGTATTTT.

The chain combines TRBV7-9 with TRBJ1-2, with 7 nucleotides matching TRBD1. Looked up from germline, CDR1 is SEHNR and CDR2 is FQNEAQ (reference sequence). The CDR3 length is 15 residues. Losses at the gene ends were 0 bases for V and 7 bases for J; bases not matched to a gene: 8. CDR3 protein: CASSLASGGIGGYTF. The CDR3 DNA is TGTGCCAGCAGCTTAGCTTCAGGGGGTATAGGTGGCTACACCTTC.

The gene calls are TRBV25-1 and TRBJ1-2; D not certain. V was trimmed by 5 bases and J by 2 bases, leaving 18 bases between them. The CDR3 sequence is 16 residues long. CDR1 and CDR2 from the germline V gene are MGHDK and SYGVNS. This CDR3 is CASSPYESPGNYGYTF. The DNA for the CDR3 is TGTGCCAGCAGTCCCTACGAAAGCCCCGGGAACTATGGCTACACCTTC.

The V call is TRBV19, the J call TRBJ1-3; 9 positions match TRBD1. Germline CDR1 and CDR2: LNHDA and SQIVND (reference sequence). CDR3 length: 16 amino acids. Trimming cost V 4 bases and J 4 bases; bases outside gene matches: 8. CDR3 sequence reads: CASSTLGQGSGNTIYF. In DNA form, the CDR3 reads TGTGCCAGTAGTACGCTGGGACAGGGAAGCGGAAACACCATATATTTT.

The chain employs TRBV30 and TRBJ2-1; no reliable D call. V was shortened by 2 bases and J by 9 bases, with 5 bases between the two germline ends. Germline V gene sequence: CDR1 GTSNPN, CDR2 SVGIG (reference sequence). The CDR3 is 10 amino acids. The CDR3 sequence is CAWSPVEQFF. The CDR3 bases are TGTGCCTGGAGTCCCGTTGAGCAGTTCTTC.

The genes are TRBV30 and TRBJ1-1, with TRBD1 matching 7 bases. Trimming at V came to 7 bases and at J to 6 bases, leaving 17 bases not matched to a gene. Germline assignment: CDR1 GTSNPN and CDR2 SVGIG (reference sequence). This CDR3 is built from 15 residues. In DNA, the CDR3 is TGTGCCTACAAGCCGGGACAGCATTATCCCCCTGAAGCTTTCTTT. Its protein is CAYKPGQHYPPEAFF. The full variable domain, in which reference TRBV30 and TRBJ1-1 provide the parts outside the CDR3, is SQTIHQWPATLVQPVGSPLSLECTVEGTSNPNLYWYRQAAGRGLQLLFYSVGIGQISSEVPQNLSASRPQDRQFILSSKKLLLSDSGFYLCAYKPGQHYPPEAFFGQGTRLTVV.

This chain connects TRBV25-1 to TRBJ1-1, with 8 nucleotides matching TRBD1. CDR1 MGHDK and CDR2 SYGVNS come from the germline V gene. V gave up 4 bases and J gave up 1 base; unmatched junction bases: 2. The length of the CDR3 is 14 residues. Here the CDR3 reads CASSADRGNTEAFF. CDR3 bases: TGTGCCAGCAGTGCCGACAGGGGGAACACTGAAGCTTTCTTT.

This chain links TRBV12-5 with TRBJ1-5; a possible D gene is TRBD1 (6 bases). V lost 0 bases, J lost 0 bases, and 18 bases lay in between. The CDR3 runs 19 residues. Germline CDR1 and CDR2: LGHNT and FRNRAP. In DNA form, the CDR3 reads TGTGCTAGTGGTTTGGTACCCTTCGGACAGCACTATAGCAATCAGCCCCAGCATTTT. Amino acids: CASGLVPFGQHYSNQPQHF.

The V and J genes are TRBV5-4 and TRBJ2-1, with 11 bases that match TRBD2. The CDR3 spans 15 residues. Trimming took 1 base from V and 5 from J; bases not matched to a gene: 2. Germline V gene lookup returns CDR1 SGHNT and CDR2 YYREEE (reference sequence). CDR3 region: CASSLSSGGHNEQFF. In DNA form, the CDR3 reads TGTGCCAGCAGCTTGTCTAGCGGGGGGCACAATGAGCAGTTCTTC.

This chain connects TRBV5-6 to TRBJ1-4; D ambiguous. V lost 0 bases and J 7 bases, leaving 10 bases between the germline ends. The CDR3 is 14 residues long. Germline V gene lookup returns CDR1 SGHDT and CDR2 YYEEEE. The CDR3 is CASSLGGPGEKLFF. The CDR3 DNA reads as TGTGCCAGCAGCTTGGGAGGGCCCGGTGAAAAACTGTTTTTT.

The rearrangement links TRBV20-1 to TRBJ2-6; no definite D call. Germline lookup yields CDR1 DFQATT and CDR2 SNEGSKA (reference sequence). V lost 3 bases and J lost 3, with 12 bases in between. The CDR3 is 15 amino acids. CDR3 loop: CSASVTGFGANVLTF. For the CDR3, the DNA is TGCAGTGCTAGTGTTACCGGGTTTGGGGCCAACGTCCTGACTTTC.

The chain couples TRBV6-5 to TRBJ1-1; 7 bases fit TRBD1. The CDR3 loop spans 13 amino acids. The V gene end was trimmed by 5 bases and the J gene end by 5 bases; junction bases not matched to a gene: 5. CDR1 MNHEY and CDR2 SVGAGI come from the germline V gene. The CDR3 bases are TGTGCCAGCAGTCACCAACAGGGGACTGAAGCTTTCTTT. Translating it yields CASSHQQGTEAFF.

The chain has TRBV5-1 and TRBJ1-2; TRBD1 matches at 9 bases. The CDR3 is 15 residues long. Trimming removed 2 bases from V and 7 bases from J; junction bases left unmatched: 9. Germline CDR1 SGHRS, CDR2 YFSETQ. The CDR3 here is CASSLSTGGAGGYTF. The DNA of the CDR3 is TGCGCCAGCAGCTTATCAACAGGGGGCGCAGGTGGCTACACCTTC.

This clone was counted a few times. The CDR3 DNA reads TGTGCCAGCAGCTTATCGACAGGGGTGGCACCCCTCCACTTT. As protein: CASSLSTGVAPLHF. This chain links TRBV7-9 with TRBJ1-6, with 8 bases aligning to TRBD1. J gave up 11 bases and V 2 bases, and 5 bases lay outside the gene matches. CDR1 and CDR2 (germline): SEHNR, FQNEAQ (reference sequence). CDR3 size: 14 residues.

The J gene is TRBJ2-1, the V gene TRBV7-6; 8 bases agree with TRBD1. Germline V gives CDR1 SGHVS, CDR2 FNYEAQ. The trim removed 5 bases at V and 6 bases at J, leaving 3 bases unmatched. CDR3 length equals 13 residues. CDR3 in DNA: TGTGCCAGCAGCCTTACAGGGGGCAATGAGCAGTTCTTC. Protein sequence: CASSLTGGNEQFF. The whole variable domain, filled in from reference TRBV7-6 and TRBJ2-1, reads GAGVSQSPRYKVTKRGQDVALRCDPISGHVSLYWYRQALGQGPEFLTYFNYEAQQDKSGLPNDRFSAERPEGSISTLTIQRTEQRDSAMYRCASSLTGGNEQFFGPGTRLTVL.

The rearrangement uses TRBV5-4 and TRBJ2-5, with 10 positions matching TRBD2. Germline V gene lookup returns CDR1 SGHNT and CDR2 YYREEE (reference sequence). V lost 2 bases and J lost 4; bases outside the gene matches: 11. The CDR3 is 17 amino acids. DNA for the CDR3: TGTGCCAGCAGCTTTGGGAACAGCGGGGGGGGTGGAGAGACCCAGTACTTC. This gives the protein CASSFGNSGGGGETQYF.

This chain connects TRBV18 to TRBJ2-5, with 7 bases that match TRBD1. V trimming: 2 bases; J trimming: 5 bases; junction bases outside the gene matches: 8. The germline V gene encodes CDR1 KGHSH and CDR2 LQKENI. This CDR3 has 15 residues. CDR3 nucleotide sequence: TGTGCCAGCTCACCAGGGACAGTACGGAGGGAGACCCAGTACTTC. Protein sequence: CASSPGTVRRETQYF.

V is TRBV7-2 and J is TRBJ1-1, with D hard to call. There are 13 residues in the CDR3. The V end was cut by 4 bases, the J end by 1 base, with 7 bases between. Germline assignment: CDR1 SGHTA and CDR2 FQGNSA. The CDR3 bases are TGTGCCAGCAGCTCACACCCGAACACTGAAGCTTTCTTT. It codes for CASSSHPNTEAFF. The entire variable domain, with the rest obtained from reference TRBV7-2 and TRBJ1-1, is as follows: GAGVSQSPSNKVTEKGKDVELRCDPISGHTALYWYRQSLGQGLEFLIYFQGNSAPDKSGLPSDRFSAERTGGSVSTLTIQRTQQEDSAVYLCASSSHPNTEAFFGQGTRLTVV.